Presented here are 14 T cell receptor beta chains from one specimen sequenced in a study of cytomegalovirus exposure and HLA in healthy donors. This table comes from immunoSEQ multiplex PCR, and its TCRdb copy is limited to in-frame clones, with some not included. The sample has 130,000 or so clones; roughly 89% are singletons. Input material: PBMCs. Receptor source: a man between 25 and 39 years old in good health and CMV-seronegative.

The genes are TRBV7-9 and TRBJ1-6; D is perhaps TRBD1 (6 bases). Trimming stripped 2 bases from V and 8 bases from J, with 7 bases between. The CDR3 has 13 amino acids. Looked up from germline, CDR1 is SEHNR and CDR2 is FQNEAQ (reference sequence). The CDR3 here is CASSLNRDSPLHF. The CDR3 bases are TGTGCCAGCAGCTTAAACAGGGATTCACCCCTCCACTTT.

The chain recombines TRBV4-1 with TRBJ2-5; D may be TRBD1 (6 bases). Per the germline V gene, CDR1 is MGHRA and CDR2 is YSYEKL. The CDR3 is made up of 15 amino acids. The V end was cut by 3 bases, the J end by 4 bases, with 15 bases between. The CDR3 spells CASSHPRGRGETQYF. In DNA form, the CDR3 reads TGCGCCAGCAGCCACCCTAGGGGCAGGGGAGAGACCCAGTACTTC.

The rearrangement uses TRBV2 and TRBJ2-1; 15 positions agree with TRBD2. Looked up from germline, CDR1 is SNHLY and CDR2 is FYNNEI. After removal of 7 bases from V and 10 bases from J, the junction contained 8 bases not matched to a gene. The CDR3 contains 15 residues. CDR3 region: CASNGGLAGGWEQFF. As DNA, the CDR3 is TGTGCCAGCAACGGAGGACTAGCGGGGGGGTGGGAGCAGTTCTTC.

V is TRBV23-1 and J is TRBJ2-1; TRBD1 matches at 10 bases. TRBV23-1 is treated as an ORF (open reading frame) with a function not yet certain. The CDR3 length is 17 residues. V gave up 0 bases and J gave up 7 bases; unmatched junction bases: 9. CDR3 protein: CASSQSGDRGLGNEQFF. CDR3 nucleotides: TGCGCCAGCAGTCAATCTGGAGACAGGGGGCTGGGGAATGAGCAGTTCTTC.

V is TRBV14 and J is TRBJ1-3; D remains ambiguous. CDR1 SGHDN and CDR2 FVKESK come from the germline V gene. The CDR3 consists of 15 residues. The V and J ends lost 4 bases and 4 bases respectively, with 14 bases between them. The CDR3 DNA is TGTGCCAGCAGCCCCGGCGGAGGGCACGGAAACACCATATATTTT. It codes for CASSPGGGHGNTIYF.

The chain joins TRBV18 to TRBJ1-2; D possibly corresponds to TRBD1 (5 bases). Deletions cut 0 bases from V and 8 bases from J, with 13 bases between. The CDR3 consists of 14 residues. Germline CDR1 is KGHSH and CDR2 is LQKENI. The CDR3 here is CASSPPLQGWGYTF. As DNA, the CDR3 is TGTGCCAGCTCACCACCGCTTCAGGGCTGGGGCTACACCTTC.

The chain is built from TRBV2 and TRBJ2-7; maybe TRBD2 (7 bases). The germline CDR1 and CDR2 sequences are SNHLY and FYNNEI. V was trimmed by 8 bases and J by 3 bases, leaving 23 bases between them. This CDR3 contains 16 residues. The CDR3 DNA follows: TGTGCCAGCCATCCCGGGGGCGGGGGCCCCGGCTACGAGCAGTACTTC. It specifies CASHPGGGGPGYEQYF.

The chain links TRBV27 to TRBJ2-3; tentative D call: TRBD2 (6 bases). This CDR3 contains 16 residues. The ends were cut back, 1 base at V and 4 bases at J, with 15 bases in the middle. In germline, CDR1 is MNHEY, CDR2 SMNVEV (reference sequence). For the CDR3, the DNA is TGTGCCAGCAGTTTATTCGGTCGGGAGAGTTCAGATACGCAGTATTTT. This sequence encodes CASSLFGRESSDTQYF.

The rearrangement joins TRBV9 to TRBJ2-1; TRBD2 matches 10 bases. The junction had 6 bases not matched to a gene; V was cut back by 1 base and J by 8 bases. The V gene's germline CDR1 is SGDLS and CDR2 YYNGEE. The CDR3 sequence is 15 residues long. CDR3 amino acids: CASSVTSGVWDEQFF. CDR3 DNA: TGTGCCAGCAGCGTAACTAGCGGGGTCTGGGATGAGCAGTTCTTC.

This clone was observed a handful of times. The rearrangement links TRBV4-3 to TRBJ2-2, with 7 bases identical to TRBD1. The CDR3 runs to 15 residues. V trimming: 1 base; J trimming: 3 bases; junction bases outside the gene matches: 2. Germline CDR1 and CDR2: LGHNA and YSLEER. The CDR3 protein is CASSQGDRDTGELFF. The CDR3 coding sequence is TGCGCCAGCAGCCAAGGTGACAGGGACACCGGGGAGCTGTTTTTT.

This clone was observed once. The V call is TRBV12-2, the J call TRBJ1-4. TRBV12-2 is noted as a pseudogene. The CDR3 runs 12 residues. The CDR3 sequence: CASGGCCEKLFF. CDR3 in DNA: TGTGCAAGTGGGGGGTGTTGCGAAAAACTGTTTTTT.

The DNA of the CDR3 is TGTGCCAGCAGTTACGGGCCGATAAACACTGAAGCTTTCTTT. Amino acid sequence: CASSYGPINTEAFF. J is TRBJ1-1 and V is TRBV6-6; D is uncertain. V lost 2 bases and J lost 2, with 9 bases in between. The CDR3 has 14 amino acids. Germline CDR1 and CDR2: MNHNY and SVGAGI (reference sequence).

The rearrangement joins TRBV29-1 to TRBJ1-1; tentative D call: TRBD1 (5 bases). The CDR3 sequence is 11 residues long. V gave up 7 bases and J gave up 1 base, with 7 bases separating them. Per germline, CDR1 SQVTM and CDR2 ANQGSEA. The CDR3 loop is CSAQENTEAFF. DNA for the CDR3: TGCAGCGCACAGGAGAACACTGAAGCTTTCTTT.

This chain joins TRBV4-1 and TRBJ1-6; 8 positions agree with TRBD1. V lost 3 bases and J lost 7; bases outside the gene matches: 2. The CDR3 has 14 amino acids. Germline CDR1 is MGHRA and CDR2 is YSYEKL. CDR3 nucleotides: TGCGCCAGCAGCCACGGGGACAGGAATTCACCCCTCCACTTT. It translates to CASSHGDRNSPLHF.